The present T cell receptor (beta chain) was sequenced within a study of blood T cells in healthy people across ages (dated by TCRdb to 2013 to 2016). Background for the entire study: In model experiments, template switching captured about one uniquely barcoded TCR beta cDNA molecule for every two T cells. The study measured age-related changes in TCR beta repertoire diversity using deep sequencing normalized with unique cDNA molecular identifiers. Four age groups were formed from the donors: young (average 16 years), middle-aged (approximately 41), aged (62) and long-lived (more than 75). To avoid experimental bias, donors of different ages were distributed randomly across sequencing lanes. The study analyzed two additional independent replicas of 1 million unique cDNA reads from the same blood draw for two donors, one aged 18 to 29 and one aged 80 or older.

Libraries were made using 5' RACE. The second PCR ran for about 6 to 12 cycles and used a J-beta primer mix along with a sample-barcoded 5' primer. Each TCR beta cDNA molecule received a unique molecular identifier from a template-switch 5' adaptor carrying 12 random nucleotides. At least 2.5 million CDR3-containing paired-end reads were obtained from each sample. First-strand cDNA synthesis was performed from all RNA using the Mint cDNA synthesis kit, with priming by a TRBC-specific oligonucleotide. Following uracil-DNA glycosylase treatment, a first 18-cycle PCR with universal primers M1SS and BC2_uni_R was performed on all cDNA. The published analysis was carried out like this. Normalization of each sample was performed by random selection of 1 million high-quality reads, each carrying a distinct molecular identifier. Reads sharing molecular identifiers were discarded rather than binned into consensus sequences. MiTCR, run with a Q25 quality threshold and the strictest error-elimination algorithm, handled CDR3 identification, clonotype clustering and error correction. A nonparametric unseen species model with Euler transformation was used to estimate lower-bound total TCR beta diversity. TCRdb reanalyzed the raw reads on its own, using fastp at Q25 for trimming and MiXCR for clone calling, and kept in-frame beta chains. Identical CDR3 protein sequences are pooled into one entry, listed with their most common genes and DNA. The V and J calls shown here were made by TCRdb, not taken from the authors' results. A total of roughly 1.9 million distinct CDR3 sequences appear in this sample, about two fifths of them only once. Of the sample, roughly 24% is held by the ten largest clones.

The full study reports these points: Estimates of total diversity based on one million sequenced T cells were considered lower bounds and underestimates. Conclusive comparison of naive and antigen-experienced compartments was prevented by the profiling of bulk unsorted PBMCs. Observed TCR beta diversity correlated strongly with the percentage of naive T cells measured by flow cytometry. As age increased, observed TCR beta diversity per million T cells dropped in a roughly linear way, and a significant reduction was already evident by age 40. Compared with the aged group, the long-lived group had more naive CD4+ T cells, fewer expanded clones and increased TCR diversity, a pattern suggesting age selection. The CMV infection status of donors was not known, potentially confounding age-related changes in expanded clonotypes.

In its sample, this clonotype was seen a few times. Its antigen is still unknown. Per-nucleotide qualities are absent, and no much larger clonotype sits a single base away. The roughly 39 donors, aged 6 to 90 years, were systemically healthy Caucasian individuals from Russia. Each donor gave around 9.8 milliliters of peripheral blood, collected into EDTA-treated Vacutainer tubes. PBMCs were isolated by Ficoll-Paque density-gradient centrifugation, with at least 7 million obtained per sample. Total RNA was extracted from PBMCs with Trizol reagent, with at least 6 micrograms obtained per sample. For every donor, an aliquot of PBMCs went through flow cytometry to measure the percentages of naive CD45RAhigh/CD27high T cells. Cut back by 2 bases and 0 bases, the V and J ends lie 16 bases apart. The germline V gene sets CDR1 to SGHAT and CDR2 to FQNNGV. Measured from the cysteine to the phenylalanine, the CDR3 is 17 residues long. Kept here is only the CDR3 DNA, which spans 51 bases and is read in frame from base 1.

The V and J segments used are TRBV11-2 and TRBJ1-1; the D gene cannot be resolved reliably. The sequenced sample consisted of blood. This TCR came from a human donor in good health. CDR3 protein: CASSLRQVLGMNTEAFF. The bases are TGTGCCAGCAGCTTACGGCAAGTTCTGGGGATGAACACTGAAGCTTTCTTT.